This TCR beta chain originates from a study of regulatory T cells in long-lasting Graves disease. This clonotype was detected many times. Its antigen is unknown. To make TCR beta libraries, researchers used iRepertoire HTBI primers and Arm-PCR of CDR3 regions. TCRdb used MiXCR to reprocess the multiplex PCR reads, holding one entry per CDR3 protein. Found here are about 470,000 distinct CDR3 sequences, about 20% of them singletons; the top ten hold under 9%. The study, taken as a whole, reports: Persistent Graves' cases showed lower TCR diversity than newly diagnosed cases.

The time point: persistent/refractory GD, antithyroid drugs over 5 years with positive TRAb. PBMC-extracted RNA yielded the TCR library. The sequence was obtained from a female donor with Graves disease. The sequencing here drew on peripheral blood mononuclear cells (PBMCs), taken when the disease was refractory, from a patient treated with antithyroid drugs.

CDR3 loop: CASSFLGGDTEAFF. CDR3 nucleotides: TGTGCCAGCAGTTTCCTCGGGGGGGACACTGAAGCTTTCTTT. The V call is TRBV12-3 or TRBV12-4, the J call TRBJ1-1; maybe TRBD1 (5 bases). This CDR3 has 14 amino acids. Deletions cut 3 bases from V and 3 bases from J, with 11 bases between.